These T cell receptor beta chains were read from a single sample in a study of OX40 agonist ivuxolimab in advanced cancers. The table came from immunoSEQ multiplex PCR; TCRdb's copy has only in-frame clones and leaves some out. This sample has 55,000 to 95,000 clones, with about 90% found just once. Sequencing used CD4+ or CD8+ T cells sorted from blood, obtained in a trial of the OX40 agonist ivuxolimab. All receptors derive from an adult with an advanced solid tumor such as melanoma, head and neck, liver or kidney cancer. Both conserved end residues are part of each CDR3.

>TRBV5-1|TRBJ2-7
CASSLVGRVGDEQYF
>TRBV6-1|TRBJ1-4
CASMGWESEKLFF
>TRBV4-1|TRBJ2-3
CASSAGPASPSDTQYF
>TRBV5-1|TRBJ2-7
CASTTGFELAGSGSYEQYF
>TRBV6-5|TRBJ2-3
CASRGLAGWTDTQYF
>TRBV7-2|TRBJ2-1
CASSFNGGTGYNEQFF
>TRBV6-5|TRBJ1-1
CASSLETEAFF
>TRBV19|TRBJ1-4
CASSIARQPNEKLFF
>TRBV25-1|TRBJ1-3
CASIRLSRRISGNTIYF
>TRBV9|TRBJ2-1
CASSAGLAGGPRKVYNEQFF
>TRBV6-1|TRBJ1-5
CASSEAYRGDYSNQPQHF
>TRBV5-1|TRBJ1-6
CASSTGLSSPLHF
>TRBV18|TRBJ1-1
CASSPWETGPIGDNTEAFF
>TRBV10-2|TRBJ2-1
CASGTGTGNEQFF
>TRBV9|TRBJ2-2
CASSASSGGTTGELFF
>TRBV30|TRBJ2-3
CAWKGAADTQYF